Listed below are T cell receptor beta chains from one sample, sequenced in a study of blood T cell repertoires in COVID-19. Only in-frame clones appear in the TCRdb table, and some are missing; sequencing was by immunoSEQ multiplex PCR. Among under 250,000 clones, 82% were seen once, and the ten largest hold roughly 12%. Sequences were obtained from peripheral blood. These receptors all come from a woman in her thirties or forties with acute or convalescent COVID-19. Both conserved end residues are part of each CDR3. The D gene is left open where the match is weak. The listing skips clone size in some rows; elsewhere it reads once, few, many or a size class.

j_call | clone_size | d_call | v_call | cdr3_length | cdr3_nt | cdr3_aa
TRBJ2-1 | . | TRBD2 | TRBV7-2 | 18 | TGTGCCAGCAGCTTAGAGGGGACTAGCGGGAGGTTTCGCAATGAGCAGTTCTTC | CASSLEGTSGRFRNEQFF
TRBJ2-1 | . | . | TRBV9 | 14 | TGTGCCAGCAGCCTCACGAGCCGGGACAATGAGCAGTTCTTC | CASSLTSRDNEQFF
TRBJ1-2 | . | . | TRBV6-1 | 14 | TGTGCCAGCAGTGAACGGGGGGCCTACTATGGCTACACCTTC | CASSERGAYYGYTF
TRBJ1-1 | . | . | TRBV9 | 14 | TGTGCCAGCAGCTCCGAGGCGGTGTACACTGAAGCTTTCTTT | CASSSEAVYTEAFF
TRBJ2-7 | . | . | TRBV3-1/TRBV3-2 | 14 | TGTGCCAGCAGCCCACAGGGAAGCTCCTACGAGCAGTACTTC | CASSPQGSSYEQYF
TRBJ2-7 | . | . | TRBV11-2 | 14 | TGTGCCAGCAGCACACTGCCAACAGGCTACGAGCAGTACTTC | CASSTLPTGYEQYF
TRBJ1-1 | . | . | TRBV5-6 | 14 | TGTGCCAGCAGTAATCAGGGATATGGCACTGAAGCTTTCTTT | CASSNQGYGTEAFF
TRBJ2-1 | . | TRBD2 | TRBV30 | 17 | TGTGCCTGGAGGGGGACTAGCGGGAGTCTATACACCATTGAGCAGTTCTTC | CAWRGTSGSLYTIEQFF
TRBJ2-2 | . | . | TRBV6-5 | 13 | TGTGCCAGCAGACAGGCGAACACCGGGGAGCTGTTTTTT | CASRQANTGELFF
TRBJ2-7 | . | TRBD1 | TRBV2 | 13 | TGTGCCAGCAGTCTAGGACAGGGGGGAAAGCAGTACTTC | CASSLGQGGKQYF
TRBJ1-4 | few | TRBD1 | TRBV6-5 | 16 | TGTGCCAGCAGTTACTTTTCGGACAGGGCTGAAGAAAAACTGTTTTTT | CASSYFSDRAEEKLFF
TRBJ2-2 | . | . | TRBV6-4 | 14 | TGTGCCAGCAGTGAAGACAAGGAATCCGGGGAGCTGTTTTTT | CASSEDKESGELFF
TRBJ1-5 | . | . | TRBV6-5 | 14 | TGTGCCAGCACGGCAGGGATTAGCAATCAGCCCCAGCATTTT | CASTAGISNQPQHF
TRBJ1-1 | . | . | TRBV7-2 | 13 | TGTGCCAGCAGCCCCTCCCTGAACACTGAAGCTTTCTTT | CASSPSLNTEAFF
TRBJ1-5 | . | . | TRBV27 | 17 | TGTGCCAGCAGTCCCATTATGCTCCAGGGGAGCAATCAGCCCCAGCATTTT | CASSPIMLQGSNQPQHF
TRBJ2-1 | . | TRBD1 | TRBV11-2 | 15 | TGTGCCAGCAGCCCAACAGGGGGCGTAACCAATGAGCAGTTCTTC | CASSPTGGVTNEQFF
TRBJ1-5 | . | . | TRBV3-1/TRBV3-2 | 15 | TGTGCCAGCAGCCAGACAGGAGGAGGCCATCAGCCCCAGCATTTT | CASSQTGGGHQPQHF
TRBJ1-1 | . | TRBD1 | TRBV5-1 | 18 | TGCGCCAGCAGCTCAGGACAGGGGGCGGGAGAGTGGAACACTGAAGCTTTCTTT | CASSSGQGAGEWNTEAFF
TRBJ2-1 | once | TRBD2 | TRBV27 | 19 | TGTGCCAGCAGTTTACCTGAGACTAGCGGGGGGAGCTCCTACAATGAGCAGTTCTTC | CASSLPETSGGSSYNEQFF
TRBJ2-1 | few | . | TRBV9 | 15 | TGTGCCAGCAGCTCCCGACCGGGGTCCTACAATGAGCAGTTCTTC | CASSSRPGSYNEQFF
TRBJ1-1 | . | . | TRBV25-1 | 13 | TGTGCCAGCAGCAGGGCCCTGAACACTGAAGCTTTCTTT | CASSRALNTEAFF
TRBJ2-5 | . | . | TRBV7-7 | 15 | TGTGCCAGCAGCTTAGGGAGGCTTCAGCAAGAGACCCAGTACTTC | CASSLGRLQQETQYF
TRBJ2-1 | once | . | TRBV5-1 | 14 | TGCGCCAGCAGCTTGCAAGGGATTAGCGATGAGCAGTTCTTC | CASSLQGISDEQFF